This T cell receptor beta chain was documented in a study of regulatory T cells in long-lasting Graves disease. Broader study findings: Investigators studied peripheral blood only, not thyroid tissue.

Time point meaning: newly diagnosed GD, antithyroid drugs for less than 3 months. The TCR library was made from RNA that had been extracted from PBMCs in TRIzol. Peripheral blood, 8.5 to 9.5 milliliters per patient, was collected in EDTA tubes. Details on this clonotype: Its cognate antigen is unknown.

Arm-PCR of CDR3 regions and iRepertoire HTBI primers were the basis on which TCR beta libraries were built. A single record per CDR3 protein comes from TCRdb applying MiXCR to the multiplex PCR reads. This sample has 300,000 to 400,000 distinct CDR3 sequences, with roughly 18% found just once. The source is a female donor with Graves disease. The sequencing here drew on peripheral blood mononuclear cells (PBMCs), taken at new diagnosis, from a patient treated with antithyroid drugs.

This CDR3 reads CSASGTGAYEQYF. The CDR3 bases are TGCAGCGCCTCCGGGACAGGGGCCTACGAGCAGTACTTC. The rearrangement uses TRBV29-1 and TRBJ2-7, with 10 bases matching TRBD1. CDR3 size: 13 residues. The germline gives CDR1 SQVTM, CDR2 ANQGSEA. The junction had 5 bases not matched to a gene; V was cut back by 7 bases and J by 2 bases.